Presented here are 6 T cell receptor beta chains from one specimen sequenced in a study of CD8 T cells in Susac syndrome. The RNA input was roughly 0.45 to 1 ug, and it was reverse transcribed with random hexamers. TCRdb ran MiXCR on the immunoSEQ multiplex PCR reads and lists one entry per CDR3 protein. The sample includes about 210,000 distinct CDR3 sequences, 95% of them seen just once. Sequenced material: CD4+ T cells from PBMCs. The receptors here all came from a human donor with multiple sclerosis.

This clonotype has only one observation. This rearrangement joins TRBV7-2 to TRBJ2-5; D call uncertain. Germline-derived CDR1 and CDR2 are SGHTA and FQGNSA. There are 14 residues in the CDR3. V gave up 0 bases and J gave up 6 bases, with 11 bases separating them. As DNA, the CDR3 is TGTGCCAGCAGCTTAGCGGTGGGCACAAAGACCCAGTACTTC. Residues: CASSLAVGTKTQYF.

The chain has TRBV10-3 and TRBJ1-2; D may be TRBD1 (6 bases). This CDR3 is 13 amino acids long. Germline V gene sequence: CDR1 ENHRY, CDR2 SYGVKD. V was clipped by 0 bases and J by 7 bases, with 9 bases between them. The CDR3 nucleotides are TGTGCCATCAGTGAGTCGGGGACACTTGGCTACACCTTC. This codes for CAISESGTLGYTF.

The rearrangement links TRBV7-2 to TRBJ2-7, with TRBD2 matching 7 bases. Germline CDR1 and CDR2: SGHTA and FQGNSA. This CDR3 has 15 residues. V lost 1 base and J lost 4; bases outside the gene matches: 7. The CDR3 nucleotides read TGTGCCAGCAGCTTAGGGGGGGGACGAGGATACGAGCAGTACTTC. This codes for CASSLGGGRGYEQYF.

V and J are TRBV29-1 and TRBJ2-2; the D is unclear. The germline V gene has CDR1 SQVTM and CDR2 ANQGSEA. Trimming pared 3 bases from V and 3 bases from J, leaving 8 bases between. The CDR3 sequence is 13 residues long. CDR3 in amino acids: CSVDGSYTGELFF. As DNA, the CDR3 is TGCAGCGTTGATGGCAGCTACACCGGGGAGCTGTTTTTT.

The chain joins TRBV23-1 to TRBJ2-2; D is possibly TRBD1 (7 bases). TRBV23-1 is an open reading frame whose function is uncertain. Between the trimmed V and J ends, which lost 3 bases and 3 bases, there was a span of 20 bases. This CDR3 is built from 18 residues. The DNA for the CDR3 is TGCGCCAGCAGTCACCTCTGGAGGGGGCGAGCTGACACCGGGGAGCTGTTTTTT. Protein: CASSHLWRGRADTGELFF.

The chain combines TRBV12-3 or TRBV12-4 with TRBJ1-4; no clear D gene. The V end was cut by 1 base, the J end by 7 bases, with 7 bases between. The CDR3 runs 13 residues. In nucleotides, the CDR3 is TGTGCCAGCAGTTTAGTAGGTTTTGAAAAACTGTTTTTT. Amino acid sequence: CASSLVGFEKLFF.